These 29 T cell receptor beta chains share one sample of origin, sequenced in a study of a mutant IDH1 vaccine in newly diagnosed glioma. What these receptors recognize is not known. TCRdb's table, derived via immunoSEQ multiplex PCR, lists solely in-frame clones and lacks some. The data hold about 22,000 clones, with 85% to 90% observed a single time. The time point is: week 11, during vaccination. In every dose of vaccine, 300 ug of mutant IDH1 20-mer peptide was given alongside topical imiquimod. The input for sequencing was PBMCs, taken from a glioma patient whose treatment included an IDH1 peptide vaccine. The source of these receptors is a woman between 40 and 50 years old with glioma.

This CDR3 is CASSLTGDLSYTF. The CDR3 coding sequence is TGCGCCAGCAGTCTGACGGGTGATCTTAGCTACACCTTC. The chain joins TRBV5-1 to TRBJ1-2, with D unclear. CDR1 and CDR2 from the germline V gene are SGHRS and YFSETQ. V shed 5 bases and J shed 9 bases, with 17 bases lying between them. The CDR3 has 13 amino acids.

The rearrangement joins TRBV6-5 to TRBJ2-2; D uncertain. CDR1 and CDR2 (germline): MNHEY, SVGAGI. V gave up 2 bases and J gave up 5 bases, with 12 bases separating them. The CDR3 extends over 15 amino acids. CDR3 in amino acids: CASSYHGPGTGELFF. The CDR3 DNA sequence: TGTGCCAGCAGTTACCATGGACCCGGGACCGGGGAGCTGTTTTTT.

This rearrangement joins TRBV30 to TRBJ2-1, with D possibly TRBD2 on 6 matching bases. This CDR3 is 14 amino acids long. V lost 5 bases, J lost 0 bases, and 11 bases lay in between. Per germline, CDR1 GTSNPN and CDR2 SVGIG (reference sequence). CDR3 in DNA: TGTGCCTGGCGCCGGGACTTCTCCTACAATGAGCAGTTCTTC. It codes for CAWRRDFSYNEQFF.

The V gene is TRBV2, the J gene TRBJ1-2, with no clear D. The V end lost 6 bases, the J end lost 7 bases, and 18 bases lay between the germline ends. The germline V gene encodes CDR1 SNHLY and CDR2 FYNNEI. This CDR3 region has 14 residues. The CDR3 reads CASRRDRYQGGYTF. The CDR3 DNA reads TGTGCCAGCAGAAGAGACCGCTATCAAGGTGGCTACACCTTC. Full variable domain (outside the CDR3, taken from reference TRBV2 and TRBJ1-2): EPEVTQTPSHQVTQMGQEVILRCVPISNHLYFYWYRQILGQKVEFLVSFYNNEISEKSEIFDDQFSVERPDGSNFTLKIRSTKLEDSAMYFCASRRDRYQGGYTFGSGTRLTVV.

This chain links TRBV25-1 with TRBJ2-1; TRBD1 might be the D (5 bases). Germline assignment: CDR1 MGHDK and CDR2 SYGVNS. The CDR3 runs 13 residues. V was cut by 2 bases and J by 5 bases, with 7 bases left in between. CDR3 in amino acids: CASSERGHNEQFF. CDR3 coding DNA: TGTGCCAGCAGTGAAAGGGGCCACAATGAGCAGTTCTTC.

This chain connects TRBV18 to TRBJ1-1; weak D call: TRBD1 (5 bases). The CDR3 totals 13 residues. Trimming pared 2 bases from V and 8 bases from J, leaving 12 bases between. The germline V gene has CDR1 KGHSH and CDR2 LQKENI. Written as DNA, the CDR3 is TGTGCCAGCTCACCAGCCCGTGACAGAGAAGCTTTCTTT. Translating it yields CASSPARDREAFF. The full variable domain, its missing parts supplied by reference TRBV18 and TRBJ1-1, is NAGVMQNPRHLVRRRGQEARLRCSPMKGHSHVYWYRQLPEEGLKFMVYLQKENIIDESGMPKERFSAEFPKEGPSILRIQQVVRGDSAAYFCASSPARDREAFFGQGTRLTVV.

This chain links TRBV5-1 with TRBJ2-2; 12 nucleotides match TRBD2. The CDR3 spans 17 residues. J lost 6 bases, V lost 4 bases, and 10 bases had no gene match. Germline CDR1 SGHRS, CDR2 YFSETQ. CDR3 bases: TGCGCCAGCAGCCTCCCTACTAGCGGGGGGAGTGCCGGGGAGCTGTTTTTT. Translation: CASSLPTSGGSAGELFF.

The chain has TRBV6-6 and TRBJ1-5; D not certain. CDR1 MNHNY and CDR2 SVGAGI come from the germline V gene (reference sequence). This CDR3 contains 14 residues. Trimming cost V 0 bases and J 7 bases, with 10 bases left between them. The CDR3 here is CASSYSAGYQPQHF. CDR3 DNA sequence: TGTGCCAGCAGTTACTCGGCCGGGTACCAGCCCCAGCATTTT.

The chain links TRBV21-1 to TRBJ1-3. TRBV21-1 has pseudogene status. The CDR3 length is 15 residues. For the CDR3, the DNA is TGTGCCAGCAGCAAAAAGGGAGATCAAAGAAACACCATATATTTT. This gives the protein CASSKKGDQRNTIYF.

The chain has TRBV4-1 and TRBJ2-5; tentatively, D is TRBD1 (6 bases). Trimming took off 2 bases at V and 5 bases at J, with 21 bases between the two ends. CDR1 and CDR2 from the germline V gene are MGHRA and YSYEKL. CDR3 length: 17 amino acids. CDR3 bases: TGCGCCAGCAGCCAACTCGAAGCGAGACTAACAGGGGAGACCCAGTACTTC. Encoded protein: CASSQLEARLTGETQYF.

This chain uses TRBV2 with TRBJ2-5; D is undetermined. The CDR3 contains 16 residues. Germline lookup yields CDR1 SNHLY and CDR2 FYNNEI. The V end lost 2 bases, the J end lost 0 bases, and 13 bases lay between the germline ends. CDR3 sequence: CASSEPAWAHQETQYF. The CDR3 DNA is TGTGCCAGCAGTGAACCAGCCTGGGCCCACCAAGAGACCCAGTACTTC.

The CDR3 region is CASGKRAGPQPQHF. DNA for the CDR3: TGTGCCAGCGGCAAGAGGGCGGGGCCCCAGCCCCAGCATTTT. The gene calls are TRBV6-1 and TRBJ1-5; D is perhaps TRBD1 (5 bases). The ends were cut back, 8 bases at V and 7 bases at J, with 18 bases in the middle. This CDR3 spans 14 amino acids. Germline-derived CDR1 and CDR2 are MNHNS and SASEGT.

The rearrangement links TRBV6-5 to TRBJ2-3; D remains ambiguous. Germline V gene lookup returns CDR1 MNHEY and CDR2 SVGAGI. V gave up 8 bases and J gave up 5 bases, with 8 bases separating them. The CDR3 has 11 residues. The chain's CDR3 is CASRARDTQYF. DNA for the CDR3: TGTGCCAGCCGGGCGAGAGATACGCAGTATTTT.

The chain links TRBV11-2 to TRBJ1-1; D is undetermined. Germline V gene sequence: CDR1 SGHAT, CDR2 FQNNGV. Trimming stripped 1 base from V and 7 bases from J, with 7 bases between. The CDR3 covers 12 residues. The CDR3 DNA is TGTGCCAGCAGCTTAGGCGTGGGTGAAGCTTTCTTT. This encodes CASSLGVGEAFF.

The chain couples TRBV6-5 to TRBJ1-1; no clear D. With 7 bases removed from V and 0 bases from J, the gap between germline ends came to 12 bases. CDR1 is MNHEY and CDR2 is SVGAGI in the germline V gene. The CDR3 totals 14 residues. As DNA, the CDR3 is TGTGCCAGCACTTCCCCTCGGTTGAACACTGAAGCTTTCTTT. Translation: CASTSPRLNTEAFF.

The rearrangement links TRBV7-9 to TRBJ2-7; the D is unclear. Per germline, CDR1 SEHNR and CDR2 FQNEAQ (reference sequence). The CDR3 has 14 amino acids. The V end lost 5 bases, the J end lost 2 bases, and 13 bases lay between the germline ends. The CDR3 region has the DNA TGTGCCAGCAGCCCGTCTAATTTCCCCTACGAGCAGTACTTC. Encoded protein: CASSPSNFPYEQYF. Together with reference TRBV7-9 and TRBJ2-7, the CDR3 gives the full variable domain: DTGVSQNPRHKITKRGQNVTFRCDPISEHNRLYWYRQTLGQGPEFLTYFQNEAQLEKSRLLSDRFSAERPKGSFSTLEIQRTEQGDSAMYLCASSPSNFPYEQYFGPGTRLTVT.

This chain connects TRBV6-8 to TRBJ2-7; D perhaps matches TRBD1 (5 bases). The germline V gene encodes CDR1 MNHGY and CDR2 SAAAGT. The CDR3 covers 15 residues. The V gene lost 9 bases and the J gene lost 4 bases, with 22 bases spanning the gap. CDR3 DNA: TGTGCCAGACCCCAGACAGAACACCAAGGATACGAGCAGTACTTC. Its translation: CARPQTEHQGYEQYF.

This chain links TRBV6-5 with TRBJ1-4; no clear D gene. Trimming shortened V by 0 bases and J by 6 bases, and 11 bases separated the two germline ends. Germline V gives CDR1 MNHEY, CDR2 SVGAGI. This CDR3 contains 15 residues. The CDR3 loop reads CASSYSSGGYEKLFF. CDR3 nucleotide sequence: TGTGCCAGCAGTTACTCTTCGGGCGGATATGAAAAACTGTTTTTT.

This chain uses TRBV2 with TRBJ1-5, with 7 bases fitting TRBD1. The junction had 6 bases not matched to a gene; V was cut back by 8 bases and J by 2 bases. The germline V gene encodes CDR1 SNHLY and CDR2 FYNNEI. The CDR3 runs to 14 residues. CDR3 sequence reads: CASQGGLRNQPQHF. In nucleotides, the CDR3 is TGTGCCAGCCAGGGGGGGTTACGCAATCAGCCCCAGCATTTT.

The chain recombines TRBV7-9 with TRBJ2-1; 9 nucleotides agree with TRBD2. V shed 5 bases and J 8 bases; nucleotides not matched to a gene: 13. The CDR3 totals 16 residues. Germline V gives CDR1 SEHNR, CDR2 FQNEAQ (reference sequence). The CDR3 loop reads CASSTASGRTLHEQFF. As DNA, the CDR3 is TGTGCCAGCAGCACCGCGAGCGGGAGGACTCTCCATGAGCAGTTCTTC.

This chain uses TRBV6-5 with TRBJ2-3; D not certain. Germline CDR1 and CDR2: MNHEY and SVGAGI. V lost 6 bases, J lost 0 bases, and 7 bases lay in between. This CDR3 region has 13 residues. The CDR3 region is CASRGYSTDTQYF. For the CDR3, the DNA is TGTGCCAGCAGAGGGTATAGCACAGATACGCAGTATTTT.

The chain has TRBV6-5 and TRBJ1-1; D not resolved. V was pared by 2 bases and J by 0 bases, with 13 bases between. This CDR3 has 16 residues. CDR1 MNHEY and CDR2 SVGAGI come from the germline V gene. In nucleotides, the CDR3 is TGTGCCAGCAGTTACGGGGAAGCCCTGATGAACACTGAAGCTTTCTTT. This gives the protein CASSYGEALMNTEAFF.

The chain recombines TRBV19 with TRBJ1-6; TRBD1 is a possible D gene (6 bases). CDR1 and CDR2 (germline): LNHDA, SQIVND (reference sequence). V shed 7 bases and J shed 2 bases, with 12 bases lying between them. This CDR3 spans 15 amino acids. CDR3 region: CASKPSGAYNSPLHF. The CDR3, as DNA: TGTGCCAGTAAACCCTCAGGGGCCTATAATTCACCCCTCCACTTT.

The chain recombines TRBV4-2 with TRBJ1-5; no definite D call. The V end was cut by 6 bases, the J end by 7 bases, with 13 bases between. Germline V lookup: CDR1 LGHNA, CDR2 YNFKEQ. The CDR3 totals 13 residues. CDR3 protein: CASSRGRGQPQHF. CDR3 bases: TGTGCCAGCAGTCGAGGACGGGGACAGCCCCAGCATTTT.

This sequence joins TRBV10-2 and TRBJ2-5, with D possibly being TRBD1 (7 bases). The CDR3 covers 13 residues. CDR1 and CDR2 (germline): WSHSY, SAAADI. V was trimmed by 8 bases and J by 5 bases, leaving 15 bases between them. The CDR3 DNA is TGCGCCAGCGGAGGGGGCGCCTGGGAGACCCAGTACTTC. This gives the protein CASGGGAWETQYF.

The chain carries TRBV2 and TRBJ2-3, with 9 bases aligning to TRBD1. Germline CDR1 and CDR2: SNHLY and FYNNEI. The CDR3 covers 14 residues. Trimming cost V 6 bases and J 4 bases; bases outside gene matches: 5. The CDR3 region has the DNA TGTGCCAGCAGCCGGGACAGGGCTGCAGATACGCAGTATTTT. Its protein is CASSRDRAADTQYF.

This clone showed up just a few times. CDR3 DNA: TGTGCCAGCTCACCACCCGGGGGCTCGAACACTGAAGCTTTCTTT. Protein: CASSPPGGSNTEAFF. This chain joins TRBV18 and TRBJ1-1, with D perhaps matching TRBD1 (6 bases). The CDR3 is made up of 15 amino acids. The germline CDR1 and CDR2 sequences are KGHSH and LQKENI. Trimming removed 0 bases from V and 1 base from J, with 9 bases in between. Full variable domain (missing parts from reference TRBV18 and TRBJ1-1): NAGVMQNPRHLVRRRGQEARLRCSPMKGHSHVYWYRQLPEEGLKFMVYLQKENIIDESGMPKERFSAEFPKEGPSILRIQQVVRGDSAAYFCASSPPGGSNTEAFFGQGTRLTVV.

V usage is TRBV6-1 and J usage is TRBJ1-4; D remains ambiguous. V lost 6 bases, J lost 8 bases, and 13 bases lay in between. This CDR3 region has 13 residues. The germline CDR1 and CDR2 sequences are MNHNS and SASEGT. CDR3 residues: CASRPGPGEKLFF. In DNA form, the CDR3 reads TGTGCCAGCAGGCCCGGGCCAGGAGAAAAACTGTTTTTT.

This chain connects TRBV6-1 to TRBJ1-5; unclear D gene. The CDR3 is 13 amino acids. The germline CDR1 and CDR2 sequences are MNHNS and SASEGT. V lost 6 bases and J 0 bases, leaving 6 bases between the germline ends. CDR3 sequence: CASRRDSNQPQHF. CDR3 sequence (DNA): TGTGCCAGCAGGAGGGATAGCAATCAGCCCCAGCATTTT.